Given below is one T cell receptor (beta chain) in context. Clones were sequenced by immunoSEQ multiplex PCR, and TCRdb holds only the in-frame ones, with some missing. Seen here are around 60,000 clones, 80% to 95% observed once, and the top ten hold 1.4%. This specimen comes from a study of T cell changes during pregnancy in multiple sclerosis. The V and J ends lost 4 bases and 2 bases, in that order; junction bases with no gene match: 2. Germline CDR1 reads SGHRS; CDR2 reads YFSETQ. This CDR3 comprises 14 residues. The origin of this receptor is a female donor with multiple sclerosis, enrolled in a pregnancy study. The rearrangement links TRBV5-1 to TRBJ2-1, with 8 positions matching TRBD1. Specimen: peripheral blood, collected in the second trimester of pregnancy. CDR3 protein: CASSRDRPYNEQFF. CDR3 DNA: TGCGCCAGCAGCCGGGACAGGCCCTACAATGAGCAGTTCTTC.